This is a list of T cell receptor beta chains from one sample in a study of shared clonotypes between healthy human individuals. The data were produced by immunoSEQ multiplex PCR, yet TCRdb's version contains in-frame clones alone and is incomplete. The table shows roughly 500,000 clones, with roughly 80% occurring only once. The sequenced sample consisted of PBMCs. The receptors originated from a woman aged 40-49 years in good health. Some clones in this sample may be carry-over from other donors' samples. Each CDR3 is given with its conserved first and last residue. D genes are given only for firm matches. Clone size is not always given. Where it is, it says once, few, many or a class for expanded clones.

d_call	clone_size	v_call	j_call	cdr3_nt	cdr3_aa
NA	NA	TRBV5-1	TRBJ1-4	TGCGCCAGCAGCTTGGGTAGGGATGAAAAACTGTTTTTT	CASSLGRDEKLFF
NA	NA	TRBV28	TRBJ1-4	TGTGCCAGCGCCGGACCGGGTGGTGAAAAACTGTTTTTT	CASAGPGGEKLFF
NA	NA	TRBV5-1	TRBJ2-2	TGCGCCAGCATAACAGGAGTATCGGACACCGGGGAGCTGTTTTTT	CASITGVSDTGELFF
TRBD2	NA	TRBV4-1	TRBJ2-1	TGCGCCAGCAGCCTCGGCGGGAGTAACAATGAGCAGTTCTTC	CASSLGGSNNEQFF
TRBD1	NA	TRBV18	TRBJ1-4	TGTGCCAGCTCACCGCCCTACCGACAGGGAACTAATGAAAAACTGTTTTTT	CASSPPYRQGTNEKLFF
NA	NA	TRBV28	TRBJ1-4	TGTGCCAGCAGGGGGAACGGGAGAAAACTGTTTTTT	CASRGNGRKLFF
TRBD1	once	TRBV5-8	TRBJ2-2	TGTGCCAGCAACGAAGGGACAGGGTCGGCCGGGGAGCTGTTTTTT	CASNEGTGSAGELFF
NA	NA	TRBV7-3	TRBJ1-1	TGTGCCAGCAGCTCTGGACCCGGTATGAACACTGAAGCTTTCTTT	CASSSGPGMNTEAFF
TRBD1	NA	TRBV5-4	TRBJ1-2	TGTGCCAGCAGCTTGGAGGCGGACAGGCCCATTGGTGGCTACACCTTC	CASSLEADRPIGGYTF
NA	once	TRBV7-2	TRBJ2-5	TGTGCCAGCAGGGGGTCAGGAGGGGAGACCCAGTACTTC	CASRGSGGETQYF
TRBD1	NA	TRBV11-2	TRBJ1-1	TGTGCCAGCAGGGAGGGGACAGCGAACACTGAAGCTTTCTTT	CASREGTANTEAFF
TRBD1	NA	TRBV29-1	TRBJ1-3	TGCAGCACGCGGGACAGGGGGCGAAACACCATATATTTT	CSTRDRGRNTIYF
TRBD1	NA	TRBV9	TRBJ2-2	TGTGCCAGCAGCGTAACCACAGGGGGAGACACCGGGGAGCTGTTTTTT	CASSVTTGGDTGELFF
NA	NA	TRBV30	TRBJ1-6	TGTGCCTGGCTAGTGGATTCACCCCTCCACTTT	CAWLVDSPLHF
NA	NA	TRBV29-1	TRBJ1-2	TGCAGCGTCGACGACAGAACCTACTATGGCTACACCTTC	CSVDDRTYYGYTF
NA	NA	TRBV6-1	TRBJ2-4	TGTGCCAGCAGTGAACTAGCCAAAAACATTCAGTACTTC	CASSELAKNIQYF
NA	NA	TRBV7-3	TRBJ2-3	TGTGCCAGCAGCTCCGGGACCCACCCAGATACGCAGTATTTT	CASSSGTHPDTQYF
TRBD2	NA	TRBV9	TRBJ2-1	TGTGCCAGCAGCGCGCTGGGCGTGAGGGGGAAGGCTGCTAGCGGGTCCTACAATGAGCAGTTCTTC	CASSALGVRGKAASGSYNEQFF
NA	NA	TRBV6-5	TRBJ2-3	TGTGCCAGCAATTTACTCCGGGGCCTCGAGGATACGCAGTATTTT	CASNLLRGLEDTQYF
TRBD1	NA	TRBV4-3	TRBJ1-2	TGCGCCAGCAGCCAGGTACCGACAGGGAACGGCTACACCTTC	CASSQVPTGNGYTF
NA	NA	TRBV2	TRBJ1-4	TGTGCCAGCTATCTCGGGGGGAGGAGGAATGAAAAACTGTTTTTT	CASYLGGRRNEKLFF
TRBD2	NA	TRBV14	TRBJ2-5	TGTGCCAGCAGCCAAGGGTGGCTAGCGGGAGGGCCCTCGCGGGAGACCCAGTACTTC	CASSQGWLAGGPSRETQYF
TRBD2	NA	TRBV28	TRBJ2-7	TGTGCCAGCAGTTTAGGGCTAGCGGGAGTTCGCGAGCAGTACTTC	CASSLGLAGVREQYF
TRBD2	NA	TRBV27	TRBJ2-7	TGTGCCAGCAGTTGGAGCGGGACTAGCGGATACGAGCAGTACTTC	CASSWSGTSGYEQYF
TRBD1	NA	TRBV28	TRBJ1-2	TGTGCCAGCAGTTTAGCGCGGACAGGCGCTTATGGCTACACCTTC	CASSLARTGAYGYTF
NA	once	TRBV5-6	TRBJ2-6	TGTGCCAGCAGCACGAGGACCGGGGCCAACGTCCTGACTTTC	CASSTRTGANVLTF
NA	few	TRBV4-1	TRBJ1-2	TGCGCCAGCAGCCAAGATCGAGGACGGGCCTACACCTTC	CASSQDRGRAYTF
TRBD2	NA	TRBV2	TRBJ2-7	TGTGCCAGCAGGCCCCCGACTAGCGGGGACCAGTACTTC	CASRPPTSGDQYF
TRBD1	many	TRBV5-4	TRBJ1-1	TGTGCCAGCAGCTTGTTCAGGGGGCAGAACACTGAAGCTTTCTTT	CASSLFRGQNTEAFF
NA	NA	TRBV25-1	TRBJ2-7	TGTGCCAGCAGTCTCTTGGGTGGGCACGAGCAGTACTTC	CASSLLGGHEQYF
NA	NA	TRBV6-5	TRBJ2-3	TGTGCCAGCAGTTACGGGAGCGGCGACACAGATACGCAGTATTTT	CASSYGSGDTDTQYF
NA	NA	TRBV5-1	TRBJ1-1	TGCGCCAGCAGCCCTCAGGACATGAACACTGAAGCTTTCTTT	CASSPQDMNTEAFF
NA	once	TRBV6-1	TRBJ1-5	TGTGCCAGCAGGGAAGGAGGATCTCGACAGCCCCAGCATTTT	CASREGGSRQPQHF
TRBD2	NA	TRBV4-1	TRBJ2-7	TGCGCCAGCAGCCAACTGGGGACTAGCGGGACTAAGCAGTACTTC	CASSQLGTSGTKQYF
TRBD1	NA	TRBV9	TRBJ2-1	TGTGCCAGCAGCGTTACCGGGACAGAGTACAATGAGCAGTTCTTC	CASSVTGTEYNEQFF
TRBD2	NA	TRBV7-8	TRBJ2-2	TGTGCCAGCAGCTCTACCGCGGGAGTGAGGACCGGGGAGCTGTTTTTT	CASSSTAGVRTGELFF
TRBD2	NA	TRBV7-3	TRBJ2-1	TGTGCCAGCAGCTTATGGGGACTAAACAATGAGCAGTTCTTC	CASSLWGLNNEQFF
NA	NA	TRBV2	TRBJ1-2	TGTGCCAGCACGTTTACCGGGACTGGCTATGGCTACACCTTC	CASTFTGTGYGYTF
NA	NA	TRBV7-6	TRBJ2-2	TGTGCCAGCAGTCCGCGGGGCCCCACCGGGGAGCTGTTTTTT	CASSPRGPTGELFF
NA	NA	TRBV27	TRBJ1-1	TGTGCCAGCAGTTTCAGGGGCAGGAACACTGAAGCTTTCTTT	CASSFRGRNTEAFF
TRBD2	NA	TRBV10-2	TRBJ2-7	TGCGCCAGCAGCGCCTGGACTAGCGGGAGGGTAAACGAGCAGTACTTC	CASSAWTSGRVNEQYF
NA	NA	TRBV29-1	TRBJ2-3	TGCAGCTCTACCTTAGGGACAGATACGCAGTATTTT	CSSTLGTDTQYF
NA	few	TRBV28	TRBJ2-7	TGTGCCAGCAGTTTACTTCAACAGGACATAAAGTACTTC	CASSLLQQDIKYF
NA	NA	TRBV28	TRBJ1-5	TGTGCCAGCAGTTTATGGCCAGATAGCAATCAGCCCCAGCATTTT	CASSLWPDSNQPQHF
TRBD1	NA	TRBV10-2	TRBJ1-5	TGCGCCAGCAGTGCCATGGACAGGGGAGCAGATGATCAGCCCCAGCATTTT	CASSAMDRGADDQPQHF
TRBD1	NA	TRBV6-1	TRBJ2-7	TGTGCCAGCAGTAGCAGGGGGTCCTACGAGCAGTACTTC	CASSSRGSYEQYF
TRBD1	NA	TRBV7-9	TRBJ1-4	TGTGCCAGCAGCTTAGCTTTGACAGGGGGCCTGAATGAAAAACTGTTTTTT	CASSLALTGGLNEKLFF
NA	NA	TRBV11-2	TRBJ2-1	TGTGCCAGCAGCTGGACAGCTGCGAGCTCCTACAATGAGCAGTTCTTC	CASSWTAASSYNEQFF
TRBD1	NA	TRBV28	TRBJ1-3	TGTGCCAGCAGGGTTCAGGGGGGATCTGGAAACACCATATATTTT	CASRVQGGSGNTIYF
TRBD1	NA	TRBV7-6	TRBJ1-4	TGTGCCAGCAGCTCTCGACAGGGGGATGAAAAACTGTTTTTT	CASSSRQGDEKLFF
TRBD2	NA	TRBV7-3	TRBJ2-3	TGTGCCAGCAGCGAAGGACTAGCGGGGGCGGCAGATACGCAGTATTTT	CASSEGLAGAADTQYF
NA	NA	TRBV6-1	TRBJ2-2	TGTGACAGCAGGACCTCGGTCGCGGCCACCAGGGAGCTGTTTTTT	CDSRTSVAATRELFF
NA	NA	TRBV11-2	TRBJ2-3	TGTGCCAGCAGCTTACGACAGGTCACAGATACGCAGTATTTT	CASSLRQVTDTQYF